Following are 17 T cell receptor beta chains from one sample sequenced in a study of cytomegalovirus exposure and HLA in healthy donors. The PCR made use of 60 Vbeta and 13 Jbeta primers. The method was immunoSEQ multiplex PCR; TCRdb's version includes in-frame clones alone and lacks a portion of them. Found here are about 100,000 clones, more than 70% of them singletons; the top ten hold 3.5% to 5%. Sequencing was performed on PBMCs. These receptors all stem from a man aged 30-40 years in good health and CMV-seronegative.

The chain employs TRBV29-1 and TRBJ1-2, with a tentative D call TRBD1 (5 bases). The CDR3 has 12 amino acids. The V gene's germline CDR1 is SQVTM and CDR2 ANQGSEA. With 8 bases removed from V and 2 bases from J, the gap between germline ends came to 12 bases. The CDR3 sequence: CSILTENYGYTF. The DNA of the CDR3 is TGCAGCATACTGACAGAAAACTATGGCTACACCTTC.

The table lists this clone with a count of one. This rearrangement joins TRBV30 to TRBJ1-2; D uncertain. The CDR3 sequence is 12 residues long. The ends were cut back, 0 bases at V and 4 bases at J, with 6 bases in the middle. The germline V gene has CDR1 GTSNPN and CDR2 SVGIG (reference sequence). CDR3 residues: CAWSVAAYGYTF. The CDR3 region has the DNA TGTGCCTGGAGTGTAGCTGCCTATGGCTACACCTTC.

The chain carries TRBV5-1 and TRBJ1-4; no clear D gene. The CDR3 covers 17 residues. The ends were cut back, 2 bases at V and 0 bases at J, with 14 bases in the middle. Germline V gene lookup returns CDR1 SGHRS and CDR2 YFSETQ. The CDR3 coding sequence is TGCGCCAGCAGCTTCACCGCGGAGACCGCAACTAATGAAAAACTGTTTTTT. Translation gives CASSFTAETATNEKLFF.

The chain combines TRBV18 with TRBJ2-7; TRBD1 matches at 9 bases. The germline V gene encodes CDR1 KGHSH and CDR2 LQKENI. Trimming at V came to 4 bases and at J to 6 bases, leaving 4 bases not matched to a gene. The CDR3 is made up of 13 amino acids. DNA of the CDR3: TGTGCCAGCTCACAGGGACAGGGTCGCGAGCAGTACTTC. This codes for CASSQGQGREQYF.

The chain links TRBV27 to TRBJ1-1, with D possibly TRBD1 on 6 matching bases. V lost 3 bases and J 8 bases, leaving 13 bases between the germline ends. The CDR3 extends over 13 amino acids. Germline V lookup: CDR1 MNHEY, CDR2 SMNVEV (reference sequence). CDR3 bases: TGTGCCAGCAGTTTTTCAGGGGTGGGGGAAGCTTTCTTT. Encoded protein: CASSFSGVGEAFF.

V usage is TRBV2 and J usage is TRBJ2-1; TRBD2 aligns across 9 bases. Germline V gene data show CDR1 as SNHLY and CDR2 as FYNNEI. CDR3 length: 16 amino acids. J lost 3 bases, V lost 4 bases, and 7 bases had no gene match. The CDR3 loop is CASSAGRGGHYNEQFF. As DNA, the CDR3 is TGTGCCAGCAGTGCGGGGCGGGGGGGACACTACAATGAGCAGTTCTTC.

The chain is built from TRBV5-4 and TRBJ2-2; 10 bases are shared with TRBD2. Germline CDR1 reads SGHNT; CDR2 reads YYREEE (reference sequence). The length of the CDR3 is 16 residues. V was pared by 2 bases and J by 5 bases, with 6 bases of the junction left unmatched. The CDR3 DNA reads as TGTGCCAGCAGCTTCAGGGCAGCGGGAGGGACCGGGGAGCTGTTTTTT. Its translation: CASSFRAAGGTGELFF.

The V call is TRBV6-5, the J call TRBJ1-2; 9 bases agree with TRBD1. Germline-derived CDR1 and CDR2 are MNHEY and SVGAGI. After removal of 5 bases from V and 3 bases from J, the junction contained 4 bases not matched to a gene. CDR3 size: 14 residues. The CDR3 loop reads CASSRTGEDYGYTF. In DNA, the CDR3 is TGTGCCAGCAGTCGGACAGGGGAGGACTATGGCTACACCTTC.

J is TRBJ2-7 and V is TRBV28; the match to TRBD2 covers 7 bases. Trimming removed 6 bases from V and 5 bases from J; junction bases left unmatched: 10. Germline assignment: CDR1 MDHEN and CDR2 SYDVKM. This CDR3 comprises 14 residues. The CDR3 sequence is CASRLGGSSNEQYF. For the CDR3, the DNA is TGTGCCAGCAGATTGGGCGGGAGTAGCAACGAGCAGTACTTC.

The chain employs TRBV21-1 and TRBJ1-6. TRBV21-1 is designated a pseudogene. There are 16 residues in the CDR3. The DNA of the CDR3 is TGTGCCAGCAGCAAGAATAGGAGAAAACATAATTCACCCCTCCACTTT. This codes for CASSKNRRKHNSPLHF.

This sequence joins TRBV7-6 and TRBJ2-3; D call uncertain. Germline CDR1 SGHVS, CDR2 FNYEAQ. V shed 5 bases and J shed 3 bases, with 12 bases lying between them. The CDR3 extends over 14 amino acids. CDR3 nucleotides: TGTGCCAGCAGCCCACGACTTAAAACAGATACGCAGTATTTT. Residues: CASSPRLKTDTQYF. Supplemented by reference TRBV7-6 and TRBJ2-3, the full variable domain reads GAGVSQSPRYKVTKRGQDVALRCDPISGHVSLYWYRQALGQGPEFLTYFNYEAQQDKSGLPNDRFSAERPEGSISTLTIQRTEQRDSAMYRCASSPRLKTDTQYFGPGTRLTVL.

The chain recombines TRBV2 with TRBJ2-6, with D possibly being TRBD2 (5 bases). The CDR3 totals 15 residues. CDR1 and CDR2 (germline): SNHLY, FYNNEI. The ends were cut back, 10 bases at V and 0 bases at J, with 13 bases in the middle. CDR3 sequence (DNA): TGTGCCACCGGGCCGGGGTTCTCTGGGGCCAACGTCCTGACTTTC. Protein: CATGPGFSGANVLTF.

V usage is TRBV29-1 and J usage is TRBJ1-6, with 12 bases aligning to TRBD1. This CDR3 comprises 16 residues. From germline, CDR1 is SQVTM and CDR2 ANQGSEA. V shed 7 bases and J 5 bases; nucleotides not matched to a gene: 9. The CDR3 DNA sequence: TGCAGCGCAACCCGACGGGACAGGGGGCATAATTCACCCCTCCACTTT. It is translated as CSATRRDRGHNSPLHF.

The chain employs TRBV5-4 and TRBJ2-3; possibly TRBD2 for D (7 bases). CDR3 length equals 15 residues. Trimming took off 4 bases at V and 3 bases at J, with 15 bases between the two ends. The germline V gene has CDR1 SGHNT and CDR2 YYREEE (reference sequence). Here the CDR3 DNA reads TGTGCCAGCAGCCTTACGGGGGGCAAAACAGATACGCAGTATTTT. This sequence encodes CASSLTGGKTDTQYF.

The chain joins TRBV15 to TRBJ2-7; perhaps TRBD1 as D (6 bases). Trimming cost V 8 bases and J 6 bases, with 14 bases left between them. Germline V gene data show CDR1 as LNHNV and CDR2 as YYDKDF (reference sequence). The CDR3 is made up of 12 amino acids. Written as DNA, the CDR3 is TGTGCCACCTCCCACAGGGCCGGCGAGCAGTACTTC. Translation gives CATSHRAGEQYF.

The chain couples TRBV10-3 to TRBJ2-7, with 7 bases identical to TRBD1. This CDR3 has 14 residues. Germline V gene lookup returns CDR1 ENHRY and CDR2 SYGVKD. Trimming took 7 bases from V and 1 from J; bases not matched to a gene: 7. The CDR3 DNA reads TGTGCCATCACCTCAGACAGGGATTCCTACGAGCAGTACTTC. The encoded protein is CAITSDRDSYEQYF.

The J gene is TRBJ2-5, the V gene TRBV6-1; D may be TRBD1 (6 bases). The V end lost 6 bases, the J end lost 1 base, and 15 bases lay between the germline ends. The CDR3 sequence is 15 residues long. CDR1 and CDR2 (germline): MNHNS, SASEGT. The CDR3 spells CASRASGARQETQYF. The CDR3 DNA reads TGTGCCAGCAGGGCCTCAGGGGCTCGCCAAGAGACCCAGTACTTC.